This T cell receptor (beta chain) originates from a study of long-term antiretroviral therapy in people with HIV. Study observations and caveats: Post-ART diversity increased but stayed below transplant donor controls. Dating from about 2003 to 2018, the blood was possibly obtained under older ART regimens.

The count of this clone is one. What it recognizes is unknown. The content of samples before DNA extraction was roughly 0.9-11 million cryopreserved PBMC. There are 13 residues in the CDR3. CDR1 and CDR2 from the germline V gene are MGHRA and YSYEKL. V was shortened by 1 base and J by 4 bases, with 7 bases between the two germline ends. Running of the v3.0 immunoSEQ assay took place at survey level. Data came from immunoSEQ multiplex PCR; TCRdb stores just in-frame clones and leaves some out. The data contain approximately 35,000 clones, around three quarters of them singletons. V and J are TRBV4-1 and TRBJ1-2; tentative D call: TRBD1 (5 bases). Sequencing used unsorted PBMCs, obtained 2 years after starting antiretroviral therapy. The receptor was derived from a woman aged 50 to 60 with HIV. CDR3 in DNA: TGCGCCAGCAGCCAAGTCGGGGCCTATGGCTACACCTTC. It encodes CASSQVGAYGYTF.